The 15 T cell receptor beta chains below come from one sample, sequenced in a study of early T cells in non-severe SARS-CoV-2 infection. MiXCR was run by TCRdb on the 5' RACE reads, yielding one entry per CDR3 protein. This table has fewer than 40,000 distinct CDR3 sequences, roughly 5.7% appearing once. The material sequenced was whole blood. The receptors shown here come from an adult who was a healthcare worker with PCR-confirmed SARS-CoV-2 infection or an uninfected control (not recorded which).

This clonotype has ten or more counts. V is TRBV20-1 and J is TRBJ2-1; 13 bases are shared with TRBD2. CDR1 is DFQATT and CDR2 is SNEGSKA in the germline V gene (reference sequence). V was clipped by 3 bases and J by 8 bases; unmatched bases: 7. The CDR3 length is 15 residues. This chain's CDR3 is CSARFRTSGSYEQFF. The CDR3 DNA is TGCAGTGCTAGGTTTCGGACTAGCGGGAGCTATGAGCAGTTCTTC.

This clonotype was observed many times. CDR3 loop: CASRRAWRGFTDTQYF. The CDR3, as DNA: TGTGCCAGCAGACGCGCCTGGCGGGGGTTCACAGATACGCAGTATTTT. This chain joins TRBV11-2 and TRBJ2-3; 7 positions match TRBD2. From germline, CDR1 is SGHAT and CDR2 FQNNGV. The length of the CDR3 is 16 residues. V trimming: 6 bases; J trimming: 2 bases; junction bases outside the gene matches: 11. The full variable domain, in which reference TRBV11-2 and TRBJ2-3 provide the parts outside the CDR3, is EAGVAQSPRYKIIEKRQSVAFWCNPISGHATLYWYQQILGQGPKLLIQFQNNGVVDDSQLPKDRFSAERLKGVDSTLKIQPAKLEDSAVYLCASRRAWRGFTDTQYFGPGTRLTVL.

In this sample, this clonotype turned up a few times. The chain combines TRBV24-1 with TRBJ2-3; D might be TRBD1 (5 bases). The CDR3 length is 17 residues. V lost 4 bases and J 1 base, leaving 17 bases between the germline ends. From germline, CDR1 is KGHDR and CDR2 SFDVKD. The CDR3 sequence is CATSDITGPFRTDTQYF. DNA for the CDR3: TGTGCCACCAGTGACATCACAGGTCCCTTCCGCACAGATACGCAGTATTTT.

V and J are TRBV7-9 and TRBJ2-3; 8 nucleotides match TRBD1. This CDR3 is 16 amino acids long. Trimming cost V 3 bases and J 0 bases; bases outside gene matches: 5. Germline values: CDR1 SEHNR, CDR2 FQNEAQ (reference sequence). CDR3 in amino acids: CASSFRQGASTDTQYF. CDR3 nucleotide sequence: TGTGCCAGCAGCTTTCGGCAGGGGGCTAGCACAGATACGCAGTATTTT. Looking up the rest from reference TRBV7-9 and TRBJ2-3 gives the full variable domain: DTGVSQNPRHKITKRGQNVTFRCDPISEHNRLYWYRQTLGQGPEFLTYFQNEAQLEKSRLLSDRFSAERPKGSFSTLEIQRTEQGDSAMYLCASSFRQGASTDTQYFGPGTRLTVL.

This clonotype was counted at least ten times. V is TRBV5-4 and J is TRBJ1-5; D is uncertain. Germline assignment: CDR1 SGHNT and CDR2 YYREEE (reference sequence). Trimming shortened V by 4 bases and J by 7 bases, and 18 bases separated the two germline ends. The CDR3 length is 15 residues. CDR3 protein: CASSRSTVFCQPQHF. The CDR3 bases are TGTGCCAGCAGCCGATCCACGGTTTTCTGCCAGCCCCAGCATTTT.

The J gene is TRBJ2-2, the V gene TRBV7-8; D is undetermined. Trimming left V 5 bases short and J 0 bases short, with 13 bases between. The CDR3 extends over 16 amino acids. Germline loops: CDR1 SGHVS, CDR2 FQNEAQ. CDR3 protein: CASSTYSRSNTGELFF. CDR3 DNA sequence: TGTGCCAGCAGCACCTACAGCAGATCGAACACCGGGGAGCTGTTTTTT.

CDR3 residues: CASSPTGVNQPQHF. The CDR3 bases are TGTGCCAGCAGTCCCACTGGCGTGAATCAGCCCCAGCATTTT. The chain has TRBV28 and TRBJ1-5; D not resolved. CDR1 MDHEN and CDR2 SYDVKM come from the germline V gene. V was trimmed by 5 bases and J by 4 bases, leaving 12 bases between them. This CDR3 has 14 residues.

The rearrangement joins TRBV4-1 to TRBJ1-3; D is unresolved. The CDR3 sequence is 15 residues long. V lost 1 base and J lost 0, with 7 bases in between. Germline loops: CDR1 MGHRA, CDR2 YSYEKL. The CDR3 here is CASSQAAFSGNTIYF. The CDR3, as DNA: TGCGCCAGCAGCCAAGCAGCATTCTCTGGAAACACCATATATTTT.

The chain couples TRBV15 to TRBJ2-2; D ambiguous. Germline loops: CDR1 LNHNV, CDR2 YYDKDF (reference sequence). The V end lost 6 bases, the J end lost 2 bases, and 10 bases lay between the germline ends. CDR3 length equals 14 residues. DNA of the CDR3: TGTGCCACCAGGCTGGCAGCCAACACCGGGGAGCTGTTTTTT. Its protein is CATRLAANTGELFF.

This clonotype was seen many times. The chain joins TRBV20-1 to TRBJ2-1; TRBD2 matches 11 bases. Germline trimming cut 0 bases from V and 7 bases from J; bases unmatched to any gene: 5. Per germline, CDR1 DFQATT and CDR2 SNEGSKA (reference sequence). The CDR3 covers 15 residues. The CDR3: CSARESSGRGNEQFF. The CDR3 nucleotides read TGCAGTGCTAGAGAGAGTAGCGGGAGGGGGAATGAGCAGTTCTTC.

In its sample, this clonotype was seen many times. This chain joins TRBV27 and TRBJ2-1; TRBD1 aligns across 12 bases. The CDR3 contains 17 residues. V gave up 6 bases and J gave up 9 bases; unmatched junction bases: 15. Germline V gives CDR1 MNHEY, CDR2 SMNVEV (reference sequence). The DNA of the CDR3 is TGTGCCAGCAGGCCACAGACCGGGACAGGGGGCGAGTCTGAGCAGTTCTTC. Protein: CASRPQTGTGGESEQFF.

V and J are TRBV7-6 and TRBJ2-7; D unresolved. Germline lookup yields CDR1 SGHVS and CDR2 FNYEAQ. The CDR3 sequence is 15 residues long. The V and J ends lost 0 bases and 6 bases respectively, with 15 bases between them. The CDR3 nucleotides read TGTGCCAGCAGCTTAGCGCCGAGTTTTTCTTCCGAGCAGTACTTC. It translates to CASSLAPSFSSEQYF.

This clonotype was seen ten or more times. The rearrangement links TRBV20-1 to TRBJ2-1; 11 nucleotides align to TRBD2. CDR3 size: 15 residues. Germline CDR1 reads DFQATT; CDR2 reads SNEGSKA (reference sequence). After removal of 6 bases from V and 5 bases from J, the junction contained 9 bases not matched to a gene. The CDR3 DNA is TGCAGTGCGGACCCAAAACTAGCGGGGGACAATGAGCAGTTCTTC. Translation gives CSADPKLAGDNEQFF.

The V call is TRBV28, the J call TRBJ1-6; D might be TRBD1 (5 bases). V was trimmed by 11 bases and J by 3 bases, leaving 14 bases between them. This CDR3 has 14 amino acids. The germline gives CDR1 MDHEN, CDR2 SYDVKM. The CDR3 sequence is CAAGQILYNSPLHF. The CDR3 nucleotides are TGTGCCGCGGGGCAGATTCTCTATAATTCACCCCTCCACTTT. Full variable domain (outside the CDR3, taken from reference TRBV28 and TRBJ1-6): DVKVTQSSRYLVKRTGEKVFLECVQDMDHENMFWYRQDPGLGLRLIYFSYDVKMKEKGDIPEGYSVSREKKERFSLILESASTNQTSMYLCAAGQILYNSPLHFGNGTRLTVT.

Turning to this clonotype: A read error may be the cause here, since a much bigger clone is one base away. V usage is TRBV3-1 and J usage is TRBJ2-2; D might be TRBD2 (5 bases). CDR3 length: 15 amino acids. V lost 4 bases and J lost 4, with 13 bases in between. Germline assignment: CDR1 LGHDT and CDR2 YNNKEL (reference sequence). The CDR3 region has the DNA TGTGCCAGCAGCCCAACAGAGGGCGTCACCGGGGAGCTGTTTTTT. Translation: CASSPTEGVTGELFF.